Given below is one T cell receptor beta chain in context. The antigen is undetermined. Germline V gene sequence: CDR1 MGHDK, CDR2 SYGVNS. CDR3 length: 15 amino acids. Trimming cost V 2 bases and J 1 base, with 8 bases left between them. TCR beta CDR3 amplification used RNA transcripts. RT-PCR with HTBI primers came first, then second-round multiplex PCR. TCRdb re-analysed the multiplex PCR reads in MiXCR, keeping a single row per CDR3 protein. The table lists over a million distinct CDR3 sequences, less than 45% of them singletons. Establishment of the diagnosis relied upon clinical symptoms, serum thyroxine, TRAb, thyroid ultrasound and orbital computed tomography. The entry originates in a study of Graves' ophthalmopathy and Graves' hyperthyroidism. General study points: Ophthalmopathy progression was predicted by the model at 60% to 71% sensitivity and approximately 73% specificity. Ophthalmopathy was separated from stable hyperthyroidism by a 13-signature model with 87.88% sensitivity and around 84% specificity.

The chain uses TRBV25-1 and TRBJ2-2, with D possibly being TRBD2 (6 bases). The receptor comes from an adult man with Graves' hyperthyroidism. Sequencing was done on a sample of peripheral blood or thyroid tissue (not recorded which). The CDR3 is CASSEGGENTGELFF. Written as DNA, the CDR3 is TGTGCCAGCAGTGAAGGCGGGGAGAACACCGGGGAGCTGTTTTTT.